This T cell receptor beta chain was documented in a study of T cell responses to AZD1222 COVID-19 vaccine (TCRdb year 2021). About the study as a whole: TCR sequencing covered approximately 230 trial participants: 200 to 220 given two doses of AZD1222 and 26 given two doses of MenACWY control vaccine. Trial participants were enrolled by age into subgroups of 18-55, 56-69 and 70-plus years, and around 150, 28 and 57 TCR-sequenced participants, respectively, were included in these subgroups.

The time point label here, explained by the study, means: about 28 days (+/-7) after the second vaccine dose. Because spike-specific TCR depth and breadth did not differ between the two schedules, AZD1222 recipients who got a second dose at roughly 4 weeks were pooled with those who got a second dose at roughly 12 weeks. Vaccinee samples came from UK trials COV001 and COV002, including a single-blind randomized controlled phase 2/3 trial of AZD1222 (ChAdOx1 nCoV-19) in healthy adults. For TCRbeta chain sequencing, PBMC samples were collected from trial participants at day 0 and at day 28 after the second dose. On the study overall, not on this receptor specifically: The vaccine-associated CD4 TCRs covered the entire spike protein, and the dominant responses fell in regions 160-218 and 743-854. Because no day 14 peak-response samples were available, the repertoires could be characterized only after the peak T cell response. Participants were mostly white British, with more females than males. The authors suggested clonal diversity may have been underestimated. Only a handful of AZD1222 recipients were SARS-CoV-2 seropositive at baseline, limiting conclusions about previously exposed vaccinees. In the small 56-69-year group, the increase in depth fell short of significance, most likely because of low power. A significant rise in spike-specific TCR breadth and depth was observed after two AZD1222 doses relative to day 0 and relative to MenACWY recipients. Epitopes outside the regions mutated in the B.1.351 and B.1.1.7 variants were reportedly recognized by nearly half of the unique spike-specific TCRs.

The CDR3 regions of human TCRbeta chains were subjected to immunosequencing. The paper's processing steps were these. TCRs in the repertoires were matched against a reference library of SARS-CoV-2-specific TCRs that had been generated with the MIRA antigen-specificity platform. Breadth was defined as the fraction of unique TCRs that were SARS-CoV-2-associated, and depth was defined as the fraction of total T cells that were SARS-CoV-2-associated. Each spike-specific TCR was assigned to its reactive spike region and to a CD4 or CD8 class using the MIRA data. Log10-transformed breadth and depth values were compared by one-way ANOVA with Sidak's multiple comparisons tests. The source is immuneACCESS, and TCRdb retained only in-frame sequences with V and J called. Part of the clones is not carried over; for the studies checked, unresolved V genes explain less than half of this, and the remainder is unexplained. That table is the source of V, J and clone size, and D and trimming were worked out from the DNA. The sample contains 140,000 or so clones, roughly 87% of them found a single time. Jointly, the top ten make up roughly 1.5% of the sample.

As for this clone: The antigen it binds to is not known. Base qualities are not recorded, but no much larger clone differs from it by a single base.

V and J are truncated by 8 bases and 3 bases respectively, leaving an intervening sequence of 11 bases. The CDR3 sequence holds 14 residues, the cysteine and phenylalanine included. Of all the DNA, just the CDR3 is kept, 42 bases in frame from base 1. From a lookup of the germline V gene (reference sequence), CDR1 and CDR2 are LNHDA and SQIVND. This specimen consisted of peripheral blood, obtained 28 days after the second AZD1222 dose. The clonotype was recovered from an adult who received the AZD1222 COVID-19 vaccine. The rearranged segments are TRBV19 and TRBJ1-6, with the D gene uncertain. The CDR3 region: CASGDSYYNSPLHF. The nucleotides read TGTGCCAGTGGGGATTCCTACTATAATTCACCCCTCCACTTT.